This T cell receptor (beta chain) was sequenced during a study of preoperative IRX-2 immunotherapy in early breast cancer. Here immunoSEQ multiplex PCR was the method, and the copy in TCRdb shows in-frame clones only, minus some. The table lists roughly 93,000 clones, 70% to 90% of them singletons, with roughly 2% in the top ten. Treatment described: preoperative locoregional IRX-2 cytokine immunotherapy. V lost 7 bases to trimming and J lost 4 bases; unmatched junction nucleotides: 4. The germline V gene has CDR1 LNHDA and CDR2 SQIVND (reference sequence). CDR3 length: 13 residues. This clone occurred a few times.

This clonotype originated in a human donor with breast cancer. V and J are TRBV19 and TRBJ1-3, with TRBD1 matching 7 bases. The sample here was tumor tissue, taken after IRX-2 immunotherapy. The CDR3 nucleotides are TGTGCCAGTACCCGAGGGGGCGGAAACACCATATATTTT. Protein product: CASTRGGGNTIYF.